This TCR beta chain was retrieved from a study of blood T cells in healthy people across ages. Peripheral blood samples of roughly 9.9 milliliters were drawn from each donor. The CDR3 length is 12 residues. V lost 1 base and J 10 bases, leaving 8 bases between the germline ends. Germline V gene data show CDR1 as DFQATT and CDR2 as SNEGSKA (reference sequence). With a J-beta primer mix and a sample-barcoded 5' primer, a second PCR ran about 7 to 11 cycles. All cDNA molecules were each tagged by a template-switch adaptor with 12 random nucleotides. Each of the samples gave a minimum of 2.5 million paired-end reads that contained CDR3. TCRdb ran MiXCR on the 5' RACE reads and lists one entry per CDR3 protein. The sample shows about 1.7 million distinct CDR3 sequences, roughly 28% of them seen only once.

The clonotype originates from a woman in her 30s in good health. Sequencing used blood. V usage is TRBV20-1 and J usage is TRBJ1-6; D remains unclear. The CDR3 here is CSARAGGSPLHF. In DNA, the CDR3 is TGCAGTGCTAGAGCAGGAGGCTCACCCCTCCACTTT.